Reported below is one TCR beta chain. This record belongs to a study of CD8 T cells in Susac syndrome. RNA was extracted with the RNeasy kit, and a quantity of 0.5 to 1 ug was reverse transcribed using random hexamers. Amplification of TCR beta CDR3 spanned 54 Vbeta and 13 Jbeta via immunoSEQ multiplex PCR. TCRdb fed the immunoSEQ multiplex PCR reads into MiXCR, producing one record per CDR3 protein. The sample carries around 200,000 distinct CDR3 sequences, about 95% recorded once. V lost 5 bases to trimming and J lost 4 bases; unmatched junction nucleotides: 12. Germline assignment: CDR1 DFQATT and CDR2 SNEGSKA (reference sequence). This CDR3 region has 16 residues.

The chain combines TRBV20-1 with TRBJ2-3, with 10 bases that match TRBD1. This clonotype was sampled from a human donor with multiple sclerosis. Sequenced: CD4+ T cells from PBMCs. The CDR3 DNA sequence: TGCAGTGCTCCCCAAACCAGACAGGGGGCCGCAGATACGCAGTATTTT. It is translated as CSAPQTRQGAADTQYF.